The 22 T cell receptor beta chains reported below all come from one sample, sequenced in a study of Tregs in tolerant kidney transplant recipients. Clones were read by immunoSEQ multiplex PCR, and TCRdb kept only the in-frame ones, dropping some. There are tens of thousands of clones in the sample; 95% to 98% occur only once, and 0.56% lies in the top ten. The material was CD4+ T cells from blood, obtained before the transplant. Receptors were obtained from a human donor who received a combined kidney and bone marrow transplant.

This sequence joins TRBV11-1 and TRBJ2-2; D unresolved. The CDR3 consists of 14 residues. V gave up 4 bases and J gave up 8 bases, with 14 bases separating them. CDR1 SGHAT and CDR2 FQDESV come from the germline V gene (reference sequence). The CDR3 bases are TGTGCCAGCAGCTCGAGGATGGCTATAGGGGAGCTGTTTTTT. Amino acid sequence: CASSSRMAIGELFF. Using reference TRBV11-1 and TRBJ2-2 for the parts outside the CDR3, the full variable domain is EAEVAQSPRYKITEKSQAVAFWCDPISGHATLYWYRQILGQGPELLVQFQDESVVDDSQLPKDRFSAERLKGVDSTLKIQPAELGDSAMYLCASSSRMAIGELFFGEGSRLTVL.

This clone came up once. The chain joins TRBV7-3 to TRBJ2-7; the match to TRBD2 covers 7 bases. Per the germline V gene, CDR1 is SGHTA and CDR2 is FQGTGA. There are 15 residues in the CDR3. The trim removed 2 bases at V and 7 bases at J, leaving 11 bases unmatched. The CDR3: CASSLGGGDPWEQYF. The CDR3, as DNA: TGTGCCAGCAGCTTAGGCGGGGGTGACCCTTGGGAGCAGTACTTC.

The chain uses TRBV5-1 and TRBJ2-7; TRBD1 is a possible D gene (6 bases). Germline CDR1 and CDR2: SGHRS and YFSETQ. The CDR3 has 13 residues. V lost 5 bases and J lost 2, with 11 bases in between. CDR3 sequence: CASSWDKPYEQYF. The CDR3 DNA reads TGCGCCAGCAGTTGGGACAAACCCTACGAGCAGTACTTC.

This CDR3 reads CATSRRTGGDEQYF. Here the CDR3 DNA reads TGTGCCACCAGCAGGAGGACAGGGGGTGACGAGCAGTACTTC. The rearrangement joins TRBV15 to TRBJ2-7, with 10 bases matching TRBD1. CDR1 and CDR2 from the germline V gene are LNHNV and YYDKDF (reference sequence). This CDR3 region has 14 residues. V shed 3 bases, J shed 5 bases, and the junction held 4 bases outside the gene matches.

The chain is built from TRBV5-1 and TRBJ2-2; D is unclear. Germline V gives CDR1 SGHRS, CDR2 YFSETQ. Trimming took off 4 bases at V and 6 bases at J, with 22 bases between the two ends. The CDR3 is made up of 17 amino acids. As DNA, the CDR3 is TGCGCCAGCAGCCCACGAGGTGATAGTTATCAGTCCGGGGAGCTGTTTTTT. Encoded protein: CASSPRGDSYQSGELFF.

This rearrangement joins TRBV5-1 to TRBJ1-2; the D gene is possibly TRBD1 (6 bases). In germline, CDR1 is SGHRS, CDR2 YFSETQ. V gave up 1 base and J gave up 4 bases, with 14 bases separating them. The CDR3 is 15 amino acids. This CDR3 is CASSLTGGAGYGYTF. For the CDR3, the DNA is TGCGCCAGCAGCTTGACGGGGGGCGCCGGCTATGGCTACACCTTC.

The gene calls are TRBV19 and TRBJ2-7, with a weak D call TRBD2 (6 bases). Germline V gene lookup returns CDR1 LNHDA and CDR2 SQIVND (reference sequence). V lost 2 bases, J lost 4 bases, and 12 bases lay in between. CDR3 size: 14 residues. Written as DNA, the CDR3 is TGTGCCAGTAGTATAAGGGACTCCCCATACGAGCAGTACTTC. Residues: CASSIRDSPYEQYF.

In its sample, this clone was seen once. This chain joins TRBV5-1 and TRBJ2-7, with 9 positions matching TRBD1. CDR1 and CDR2 (germline): SGHRS, YFSETQ. The V and J ends lost 0 bases and 3 bases, in that order; junction bases with no gene match: 4. The CDR3 runs to 15 residues. In DNA, the CDR3 is TGCGCCAGCAGCTTGGCCACGACAGGGGGCTACGAGCAGTACTTC. As protein: CASSLATTGGYEQYF.

The chain recombines TRBV4-3 with TRBJ2-5; TRBD2 aligns across 9 bases. Per the germline V gene, CDR1 is LGHNA and CDR2 is YSLEER. The CDR3 consists of 16 residues. With 5 bases clipped from V and 3 bases from J, the junction kept 10 bases outside the gene matches. For the CDR3, the DNA is TGCGCCAGCAGCTCCCAGACAGCGGGAGGTGAAGAGACCCAGTACTTC. It translates to CASSSQTAGGEETQYF.

The chain uses TRBV7-6 and TRBJ1-1, with D uncertain. CDR3 length: 14 amino acids. Trimming removed 0 bases at V and 13 bases at J, with 18 bases between. Germline-derived CDR1 and CDR2 are SGHVS and FNYEAQ. The CDR3: CASSLAAGQGEHFF. In DNA, the CDR3 is TGTGCCAGCAGCTTAGCAGCAGGCCAAGGCGAACATTTCTTT.

DNA of the CDR3: TGTGCCAGTTGTACAGGGGCAAGCGATCGCTACACCTTC. Encoded protein: CASCTGASDRYTF. The chain is built from TRBV19 and TRBJ1-2, with 7 bases identical to TRBD1. Per the germline V gene, CDR1 is LNHDA and CDR2 is SQIVND (reference sequence). This CDR3 is 13 amino acids long. Losses at the gene ends were 8 bases for V and 9 bases for J; bases not matched to a gene: 12.

The CDR3, as DNA: TGTGCCAGCAGCGGACCCGGGTCCGAAGCTCTACGTACGCAGTATTTT. Amino acid sequence: CASSGPGSEALRTQYF. V usage is TRBV9 and J usage is TRBJ2-3; D remains ambiguous. The CDR3 is made up of 16 amino acids. V lost 3 bases and J 8 bases, leaving 22 bases between the germline ends. Germline assignment: CDR1 SGDLS and CDR2 YYNGEE. The whole variable domain, remainder taken from reference TRBV9 and TRBJ2-3, is DSGVTQTPKHLITATGQRVTLRCSPRSGDLSVYWYQQSLDQGLQFLIQYYNGEERAKGNILERFSAQQFPDLHSELNLSSLELGDSALYFCASSGPGSEALRTQYFGPGTRLTVL.

This chain connects TRBV5-1 to TRBJ2-1, with 12 bases that match TRBD2. CDR1 is SGHRS and CDR2 is YFSETQ in the germline V gene. CDR3 length: 15 residues. With 6 bases clipped from V and 3 bases from J, the junction kept 4 bases outside the gene matches. This CDR3 reads CASTPTSGGYNEQFF. DNA of the CDR3: TGCGCCAGCACCCCGACTAGCGGGGGCTACAATGAGCAGTTCTTC.

V is TRBV19 and J is TRBJ1-1, with D hard to call. Per the germline V gene, CDR1 is LNHDA and CDR2 is SQIVND (reference sequence). The CDR3 has 15 amino acids. Trimming left V 4 bases short and J 1 base short, with 13 bases between. The CDR3 region has the DNA TGTGCCAGTAGTACCCGAGTCGGGAAGAACACTGAAGCTTTCTTT. It codes for CASSTRVGKNTEAFF.

This chain connects TRBV30 to TRBJ1-6; D ambiguous. Germline CDR1 is GTSNPN and CDR2 is SVGIG (reference sequence). The CDR3 loop spans 13 amino acids. Trimming removed 0 bases from V and 10 bases from J, with 10 bases in between. The DNA of the CDR3 is TGTGCCTGGAGTGTACGGGCGGGATCACCCCTCCACTTT. This sequence encodes CAWSVRAGSPLHF.

The gene calls are TRBV4-1 and TRBJ1-1; 10 bases line up with TRBD1. Germline V gene data show CDR1 as MGHRA and CDR2 as YSYEKL. V trimming: 3 bases; J trimming: 7 bases; junction bases outside the gene matches: 5. The CDR3 is 14 residues long. The CDR3 DNA follows: TGCGCCAGCAGCCAGGTTGGGACAGGGGTTGAAGCTTTCTTT. Residues: CASSQVGTGVEAFF.

This rearrangement joins TRBV7-2 to TRBJ2-3; 8 nucleotides match TRBD2. This CDR3 comprises 16 residues. Germline V gives CDR1 SGHTA, CDR2 FQGNSA. V dropped 0 bases and J dropped 4; count of bases not matched to a gene: 6. Here the CDR3 reads CASSLASGGFPDTQYF. The CDR3 nucleotides read TGTGCCAGCAGCTTAGCCAGCGGGGGTTTCCCAGATACGCAGTATTTT.

The V gene is TRBV19, the J gene TRBJ2-5; 7 bases line up with TRBD2. Per germline, CDR1 LNHDA and CDR2 SQIVND (reference sequence). With V trimmed by 3 bases and J by 2 bases, 3 bases remained unmatched. CDR3 length equals 14 residues. This CDR3 reads CASSIAGAQETQYF. The CDR3, as DNA: TGTGCCAGTAGTATCGCGGGAGCACAAGAGACCCAGTACTTC.

This chain uses TRBV18 with TRBJ1-1; D remains unclear. The length of the CDR3 is 13 residues. Trimming removed 0 bases at V and 4 bases at J, with 6 bases between. CDR1 KGHSH and CDR2 LQKENI come from the germline V gene. The chain's CDR3 is CASSPPSSTEAFF. The CDR3 nucleotides are TGTGCCAGCTCACCACCGAGTAGCACTGAAGCTTTCTTT.

The chain links TRBV6-1 to TRBJ1-2; D gene uncertain. CDR3 length: 14 amino acids. V lost 6 bases and J lost 4, with 15 bases in between. Per the germline V gene, CDR1 is MNHNS and CDR2 is SASEGT. The CDR3: CASRDYPFAYGYTF. As DNA, the CDR3 is TGTGCCAGCAGGGACTACCCTTTCGCCTATGGCTACACCTTC.

The chain employs TRBV5-1 and TRBJ2-1; TRBD2 aligns across 12 bases. CDR1 SGHRS and CDR2 YFSETQ come from the germline V gene. The CDR3 has 14 residues. Unmatched junction bases numbered 5, after V lost 4 bases and J lost 9 bases. CDR3 nucleotides: TGCGCCAGCAGCGCAGGACTAGCGGGATCTGAGCAGTTCTTC. Its translation is CASSAGLAGSEQFF.

V gene TRBV15 combines with J gene TRBJ1-1; D remains unclear. This CDR3 spans 14 amino acids. V lost 0 bases and J lost 3, with 8 bases in between. CDR1 is LNHNV, CDR2 YYDKDF, per germline (reference sequence). The CDR3 loop is CATSRDGRDTEAFF. The CDR3 nucleotides read TGTGCCACCAGCAGAGATGGCCGGGACACTGAAGCTTTCTTT. The whole variable domain, remainder taken from reference TRBV15 and TRBJ1-1, is DAMVIQNPRYQVTQFGKPVTLSCSQTLNHNVMYWYQQKSSQAPKLLFHYYDKDFNNEADTPDNFQSRRPNTSFCFLDIRSPGLGDTAMYLCATSRDGRDTEAFFGQGTRLTVV.